This TCR beta chain was sequenced during a study of cytomegalovirus exposure and HLA in healthy donors (dated 2017 in TCRdb). With regard to the full study: The 666 repertoires of the first cohort and the 110 or so validation repertoires were produced on the same platform, according to a later analysis. To predict cytomegalovirus infection status, the study combined high-throughput TCR immunosequencing, statistical association of individual TCRs with disease status, and machine learning. In addition to the first cohort of around 670 subjects, a separate validation cohort of 120 different subjects was used. The aim of the study was to test whether cataloging public T cell receptors could identify signatures of past pathogen exposure. Summary of the overall study and its limitations: In vitro tests confirmed that a few of the cytomegalovirus-associated TCR beta chains recognize cytomegalovirus antigens. A later analysis had no HLA typing for the validation cohort, so co-occurrence there was scored across all 110 or so repertoires. The authors suggested that the approach could potentially be extended to other disease states and immunological phenotypes. The study gave a list of more than 150 TCR beta chains associated with cytomegalovirus. While some public TCRs were present in many individuals, most TCR sequences turned up only very rarely across donors. In both the original and validation cohorts, the classifier was reported to diagnose cytomegalovirus status with high specificity and sensitivity. A later analysis found that TCRs clustered in the first cohort also tended to co-occur in the approximately 120 validation repertoires, with about 94% of cluster scores above 0.

Receptors were amplified or captured by the immunoSEQ multiplex PCR assay. In the original analysis: A statistical classification framework was built to diagnose cytomegalovirus status from the catalog of TCR beta chain sequences. TCRdb mirrors the immuneACCESS table, restricted to in-frame sequences. Some clones are absent from its copies; in checked studies, under half trace to an unresolved V gene, and the reason for the others is unknown. V, J and clone size were drawn from that table, and D and trimming were deduced from the DNA. The sample table lists fewer than 250,000 clones, 80% to 90% of them with a count of one. Roughly 2% of the sample belongs to the ten largest clones. Separate from the roughly 650-subject first cohort, the validation cohort of some 130 subjects was the group to which the donors belonged. In this sample, this clone turned up a few times. Its recognized antigen is unknown. The sample holds no much larger clone one base away, and base qualities are not on file.

Trimming costs V 2 bases and J 3 bases, and their ends lie 10 bases apart. The CDR3 measures 14 amino acids from cysteine to phenylalanine. CDR3 DNA only is kept here, 42 bases in frame from base 1. The germline V gene (reference sequence) sets CDR1 to SEHNR and CDR2 to FQNEAQ. The source is a woman aged 18-30 years in good health and CMV-seropositive. Sequenced: PBMCs. Rearrangement joined TRBV7-9 to TRBJ1-2; a weak D assignment points to TRBD1 (5 bases agree). The sequenced DNA: TGTGCCAGCAGCTTACTCCCCAGGGACTATGGCTACACCTTC. It translates to CASSLLPRDYGYTF.